What follows are 17 T cell receptor beta chains derived from one specimen sequenced in a study of T cell changes during pregnancy in multiple sclerosis. Here immunoSEQ multiplex PCR was the method, and the copy in TCRdb shows in-frame clones only, minus some. The table has some 38,000 clones, nearly 90% seen once. The sequences come from CD4+ T cells from peripheral blood mononuclear cells, collected in the second trimester of pregnancy. The receptors shown here come from a female donor with multiple sclerosis, enrolled in a pregnancy study.

The J gene is TRBJ1-1, the V gene TRBV7-3; maybe TRBD1 (5 bases). With 5 bases removed from V and 1 base from J, the gap between germline ends came to 14 bases. The length of the CDR3 is 15 residues. Germline V gene lookup returns CDR1 SGHTA and CDR2 FQGTGA. CDR3 DNA sequence: TGTGCCAGCAGCCTCGCGGCAGGGCAGAACACTGAAGCTTTCTTT. As protein: CASSLAAGQNTEAFF. The full variable domain, its missing parts supplied by reference TRBV7-3 and TRBJ1-1, is GAGVSQTPSNKVTEKGKYVELRCDPISGHTALYWYRQSLGQGPEFLIYFQGTGAADDSGLPNDRFFAVRPEGSVSTLKIQRTERGDSAVYLCASSLAAGQNTEAFFGQGTRLTVV.

The rearrangement uses TRBV4-1 and TRBJ2-1; 16 positions agree with TRBD2. This CDR3 has 17 amino acids. After removal of 3 bases from V and 3 bases from J, the junction contained 2 bases not matched to a gene. CDR1 and CDR2 from the germline V gene are MGHRA and YSYEKL. The CDR3 protein is CASSQGLAGGFYNEQFF. CDR3 in DNA: TGCGCCAGCAGCCAGGGACTAGCGGGAGGGTTCTACAATGAGCAGTTCTTC.

This chain connects TRBV27 to TRBJ1-5; 9 bases are shared with TRBD1. V lost 3 bases, J lost 3 bases, and 6 bases stayed unmatched. CDR1 and CDR2 from the germline V gene are MNHEY and SMNVEV (reference sequence). There are 16 residues in the CDR3. This CDR3 reads CASSLGTGPANQPQHF. The CDR3 DNA is TGTGCCAGCAGTTTGGGGACAGGGCCTGCCAATCAGCCCCAGCATTTT.

The rearrangement joins TRBV6-5 to TRBJ1-2; no definite D call. Germline-derived CDR1 and CDR2 are MNHEY and SVGAGI. This CDR3 is built from 14 residues. The V end lost 0 bases, the J end lost 3 bases, and 8 bases lay between the germline ends. CDR3 protein: CASSYSEGDYGYTF. The CDR3, as DNA: TGTGCCAGCAGTTACTCGGAGGGAGACTATGGCTACACCTTC.

The genes are TRBV6-5 and TRBJ2-5, with 7 bases lining up with TRBD1. Gene TRBJ2-7 matches the end of the DNA better, so the J call may be wrong. The CDR3 contains 15 residues. Germline V lookup: CDR1 MNHEY, CDR2 SVGAGI. The CDR3: CASSLTGLNTYEQYF. Written as DNA, the CDR3 is TGTGCCAGCAGTTTGACAGGGCTAAATACCTACGAGCAGTACTTC.

This clone is a singleton in its sample. V and J are TRBV7-2 and TRBJ1-5; D perhaps matches TRBD1 (5 bases). Trimming left V 5 bases short and J 4 bases short, with 18 bases between. CDR1 and CDR2 (germline): SGHTA, FQGNSA. The CDR3 extends over 16 amino acids. CDR3 DNA: TGTGCCAGCAGCCGGGGGAGCACCGGCGGGAATCAGCCCCAGCATTTT. It yields the protein CASSRGSTGGNQPQHF.

This chain uses TRBV6-6 with TRBJ1-4; D gene uncertain. V was clipped by 5 bases and J by 6 bases, with 13 bases between them. CDR1 MNHNY and CDR2 SVGAGI come from the germline V gene (reference sequence). CDR3 length: 14 amino acids. The CDR3 nucleotides are TGTGCCAGCAGTCGTTCTATGAGGGATGAAAAACTGTTTTTT. It encodes CASSRSMRDEKLFF.

The chain recombines TRBV27 with TRBJ2-1, with TRBD1 as a possible D gene (6 bases). Germline V gives CDR1 MNHEY, CDR2 SMNVEV (reference sequence). This CDR3 is 15 amino acids long. Deletions cut 2 bases from V and 3 bases from J, with 11 bases between. DNA of the CDR3: TGTGCCAGCAGTTTACAGGACAGCTACTACAATGAGCAGTTCTTC. Protein product: CASSLQDSYYNEQFF.

The chain carries TRBV28 and TRBJ1-2; D perhaps matches TRBD1 (6 bases). The length of the CDR3 is 15 residues. V was pared by 5 bases and J by 7 bases, with 20 bases between. Germline V gene sequence: CDR1 MDHEN, CDR2 SYDVKM. The DNA for the CDR3 is TGTGCCAGCAGTCCCGCAACTACCAGGGGTGGTGGCTACACCTTC. It translates to CASSPATTRGGGYTF.

The chain uses TRBV28 and TRBJ1-5, with 8 nucleotides matching TRBD1. CDR3 length: 16 residues. Losses at the gene ends were 1 base for V and 5 bases for J; bases not matched to a gene: 7. Germline-derived CDR1 and CDR2 are MDHEN and SYDVKM. CDR3 coding DNA: TGTGCCAGCAGTTTATCAACAGGGGGTCTCTATCAGCCCCAGCATTTT. It yields the protein CASSLSTGGLYQPQHF.

The chain has TRBV5-6 and TRBJ2-5; possibly TRBD1 for D (8 bases). The CDR3 is 16 residues long. Trimming took 2 bases from V and 7 from J, leaving 21 bases between them. Germline-derived CDR1 and CDR2 are SGHDT and YYEEEE. The CDR3 protein is CASSFRLTGGVGTQYF. CDR3 DNA: TGTGCCAGCAGCTTTCGGCTAACAGGGGGGGTTGGGACCCAGTACTTC. Full variable domain (rest looked up from reference TRBV5-6 and TRBJ2-5): DAGVTQSPTHLIKTRGQQVTLRCSPKSGHDTVSWYQQALGQGPQFIFQYYEEEERQRGNFPDRFSGHQFPNYSSELNVNALLLGDSALYLCASSFRLTGGVGTQYFGPGTRLLVL.

The rearrangement links TRBV7-2 to TRBJ2-7; D is possibly TRBD2 (6 bases). Germline V gene lookup returns CDR1 SGHTA and CDR2 FQGNSA. This CDR3 region has 14 residues. V lost 5 bases and J 0 bases, leaving 11 bases between the germline ends. CDR3 DNA sequence: TGTGCCAGCAGCCTGGAGCGGGCCTCCTACGAGCAGTACTTC. It codes for CASSLERASYEQYF.

The CDR3 nucleotides read TGTGCCAGCAGCTTGGCCGCGACCGGGACAGCAATCTACGAGCAGTACTTC. Its protein is CASSLAATGTAIYEQYF. The gene calls are TRBV5-8 and TRBJ2-7; TRBD1 matches 7 bases. Germline values: CDR1 SGHTS, CDR2 YDEGEE. V was pared by 0 bases and J by 3 bases, with 12 bases of the junction left unmatched. The CDR3 runs to 17 residues.

The chain combines TRBV27 with TRBJ1-2; 9 bases match TRBD1. The V segment lost 2 bases and the J segment 5 bases; nucleotides outside the gene matches: 6. The CDR3 has 15 amino acids. CDR1 and CDR2 from the germline V gene are MNHEY and SMNVEV (reference sequence). CDR3 residues: CASSLVGQGVYGYTF. In DNA, the CDR3 is TGTGCCAGCAGTTTAGTGGGACAGGGAGTATATGGCTACACCTTC.

The chain combines TRBV5-1 with TRBJ1-3; D unresolved. CDR1 SGHRS and CDR2 YFSETQ come from the germline V gene. V was shortened by 3 bases and J by 0 bases, with 13 bases between the two germline ends. This CDR3 contains 16 residues. DNA for the CDR3: TGCGCCAGCAGCTCTGATCCAATTAGCTCTGGAAACACCATATATTTT. Translation: CASSSDPISSGNTIYF. The full variable domain, in which reference TRBV5-1 and TRBJ1-3 provide the parts outside the CDR3, is KAGVTQTPRYLIKTRGQQVTLSCSPISGHRSVSWYQQTPGQGLQFLFEYFSETQRNKGNFPGRFSGRQFSNSRSEMNVSTLELGDSALYLCASSSDPISSGNTIYFGEGSWLTVV.

V usage is TRBV5-1 and J usage is TRBJ2-1; D possibly corresponds to TRBD2 (6 bases). This CDR3 has 16 residues. Germline CDR1 and CDR2: SGHRS and YFSETQ. V was pared by 4 bases and J by 6 bases, with 20 bases between. CDR3 region: CASSIPTGGDSNEQFF. CDR3 sequence (DNA): TGCGCCAGCAGCATTCCTACAGGTGGGGACTCCAATGAGCAGTTCTTC.

As DNA, the CDR3 is TGCGCCAGCAGCTTGGAAGGTCTAGCGACGGGCACAGATACGCAGTATTTT. The encoded protein is CASSLEGLATGTDTQYF. This chain joins TRBV5-1 and TRBJ2-3; TRBD2 is a possible D gene (6 bases). CDR3 length: 17 residues. The germline CDR1 and CDR2 sequences are SGHRS and YFSETQ. Trimming removed 0 bases from V and 1 base from J, with 15 bases in between.